This paragraph reports one TCR beta chain. This clone showed up just a few times. This clone's antigen is unknown. Per-nucleotide qualities are absent, and no much larger clonotype sits a single base away. The immunoSEQ Assay, a bias-controlled multiplex PCR, was used to amplify TCRbeta CDR3 regions from genomic DNA. The source study handled its data this way. The number of nucleated cells in each sample was estimated from the amplification of reference gene primers within the assay. Sequence reads were collapsed and filtered to measure the absolute abundance of every unique TCRbeta CDR3 rearrangement. Productive Simpson clonality was computed per sample as the square root of Simpson's diversity index over productive rearrangements. Sourced from immuneACCESS, this table was stored by TCRdb with only in-frame sequences that have V and J called. A share of the clones is absent; for the studies checked, an unresolved V gene accounts for under half, and the remainder has no known explanation. V and J calls and clone size are as listed in that table; D and trimming were resolved from the DNA. For this sample the table gives 90,000 to 100,000 clones, of which roughly 84% were detected only once. Just under 2% of the sample is taken by the ten largest.

Per the germline V gene, MDHEN is the CDR1 and SYDVKM is the CDR2. The V end gives up 5 bases and the J end 4 bases, leaving 3 bases in the junction not matched to a gene. Reading from cysteine to phenylalanine, the CDR3 counts 15 amino acids. Just the 45-base CDR3 DNA is kept, in frame starting at base 1. The data belong to a study of blood T cell repertoires in COVID-19 (dated by TCRdb to about 2020). With respect to the entire study: Collaborator samples came from the United States, Italy and Spain and covered acute and convalescent phases of COVID-19. The material from the prospective study consisted of cDNA or gDNA derived from T cells, B-cell-depleted T cells, or PBMCs. Deeply sampled blood TCRbeta repertoires from subjects exposed to, actively infected with, or recovered from COVID-19 were included in the dataset. The repertoires were released in a freely available public database intended as a resource for research on the immune response to SARS-CoV-2. The samples were drawn from two sources: the first 160 participants of the ongoing ImmuneRACE study, and 1,254 subjects contributed by 6 global collaborators. Nearly every sample came with metadata listing a de-identified subject ID, COVID-19 status, age in years and sex. Where HLA class I and class II types were available, the types were taken from metadata supplied by the sample provider, not from assay-based typing. The full study reports these points: How much clinical and demographic metadata was included differed by source and by participant, and the metadata was provided uncurated.

Each collaborating institution followed its own protocols to collect whole blood in K2EDTA tubes. Collaborator samples were shipped for TCRbeta analysis as frozen whole blood, isolated PBMCs, or DNA extracted from either sample type. Sample: peripheral blood. The sequence was obtained from a man aged 70-80 years with active or convalescent COVID-19. The V gene is TRBV28 and the J gene is TRBJ2-1; TRBD2 lines up with 12 middle nucleotides. The DNA is as follows: TGTGCCAGCAGTCGACTAGCGGGGGATTACAATGAGCAGTTCTTC. Its amino acids are CASSRLAGDYNEQFF.